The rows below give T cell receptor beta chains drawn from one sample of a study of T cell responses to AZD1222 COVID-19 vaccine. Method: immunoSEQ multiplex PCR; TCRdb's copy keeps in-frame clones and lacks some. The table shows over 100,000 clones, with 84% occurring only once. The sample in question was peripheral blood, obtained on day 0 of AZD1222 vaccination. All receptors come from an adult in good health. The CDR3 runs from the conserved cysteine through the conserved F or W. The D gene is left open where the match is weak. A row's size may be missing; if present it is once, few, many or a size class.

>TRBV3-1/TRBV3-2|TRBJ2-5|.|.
CASSQPDTKETQYF
TGTGCCAGCAGCCAACCCGACACCAAAGAGACCCAGTACTTC
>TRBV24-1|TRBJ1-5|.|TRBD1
CATSDTAGPRGTGSRTQHF
TGTGCCACCAGTGATACCGCAGGGCCCAGGGGGACCGGGAGTAGGACCCAGCATTTT
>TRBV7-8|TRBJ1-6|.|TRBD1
CASSLGRGQSDNSPLHF
TGTGCCAGCAGCTTAGGGAGGGGGCAAAGTGATAATTCACCCCTCCACTTT
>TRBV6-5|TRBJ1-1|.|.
CASSRGATEAFF
TGTGCCAGCAGTCGGGGGGCAACTGAAGCTTTCTTT
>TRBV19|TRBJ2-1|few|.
CAISRGSHNEQFF
TGTGCCATTTCACGGGGTTCCCACAATGAGCAGTTCTTC
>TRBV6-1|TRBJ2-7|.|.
CASSEWAVSYEQYF
TGTGCCAGCAGTGAGTGGGCCGTAAGCTACGAGCAGTACTTC
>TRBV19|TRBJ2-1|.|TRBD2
CASSIDLRGLAGSSNEQFF
TGTGCCAGTAGTATAGATCTTAGAGGACTAGCGGGGAGCAGCAATGAGCAGTTCTTC
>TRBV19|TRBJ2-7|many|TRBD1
CASSLGTGSYEQYF
TGTGCCAGTTCCCTGGGGACAGGGTCCTACGAGCAGTACTTC
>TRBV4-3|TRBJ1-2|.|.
CASSQDRGLNYGYTF
TGCGCCAGCAGCCAAGATCGGGGGCTCAACTATGGCTACACCTTC
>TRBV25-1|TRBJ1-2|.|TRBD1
CASSEPGDSYGYTF
TGTGCCAGCAGTGAACCGGGGGACAGCTATGGCTACACCTTC
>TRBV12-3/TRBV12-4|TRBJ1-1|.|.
CASSFQGPTEAFF
TGTGCCAGCAGTTTTCAGGGACCCACTGAAGCTTTCTTT
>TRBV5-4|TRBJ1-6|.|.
CASSLERNYNSPLHF
TGTGCCAGCAGCTTGGAACGGAACTATAATTCACCCCTCCACTTT
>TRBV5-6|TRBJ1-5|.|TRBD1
CASSLGQGDQPQHF
TGTGCCAGCAGCTTAGGACAGGGAGATCAGCCCCAGCATTTT
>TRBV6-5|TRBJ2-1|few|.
CASRYYNEQFF
TGTGCCAGTCGGTACTACAATGAGCAGTTCTTC
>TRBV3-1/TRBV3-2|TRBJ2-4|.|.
CASSQCGAPGGNIQYF
TGTGCCAGCAGCCAATGCGGGGCCCCCGGTGGAAACATTCAGTACTTC
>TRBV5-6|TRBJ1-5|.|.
CASSLFRSDQPQHF
TGTGCCAGCAGCTTGTTCCGGTCCGATCAGCCCCAGCATTTT
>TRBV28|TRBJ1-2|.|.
CASSRLPRESGYTF
TGTGCCAGCAGCCGATTGCCCAGGGAAAGCGGCTACACCTTC
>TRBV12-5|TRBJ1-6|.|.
CASATQGSSPLHF
TGTGCTAGTGCCACTCAGGGCTCTTCACCCCTCCACTTT
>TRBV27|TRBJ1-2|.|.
CASRGMDYGYTF
TGTGCCAGCAGAGGCATGGACTATGGCTACACCTTC
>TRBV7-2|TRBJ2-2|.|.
CASSFMGPTNTGELFF
TGTGCCAGCAGCTTCATGGGACCAACGAACACCGGGGAGCTGTTTTTT
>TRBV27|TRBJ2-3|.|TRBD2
CASSPRGGWRGDTQYF
TGTGCCAGCAGTCCCCGGGGGGGGTGGCGAGGAGATACGCAGTATTTT
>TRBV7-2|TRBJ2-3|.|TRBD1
CASSLVPRGLDTQYF
TGTGCCAGCAGCTTAGTACCCAGGGGGCTTGATACGCAGTATTTT
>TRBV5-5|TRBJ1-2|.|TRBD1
CASSPGGQDNYGYTF
TGTGCCAGCAGCCCCGGGGGACAGGACAACTATGGCTACACCTTC
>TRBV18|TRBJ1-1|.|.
CASSPRLDTEAFF
TGTGCCAGCTCACCACGCTTGGACACTGAAGCTTTCTTT
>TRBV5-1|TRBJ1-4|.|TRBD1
CASSAGQGHEKLFF
TGCGCCAGCAGCGCGGGACAGGGTCATGAAAAACTGTTTTTT
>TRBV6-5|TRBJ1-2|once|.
CASRLDSLNYGYTF
TGTGCCAGCAGGCTGGACAGCCTAAACTATGGCTACACCTTC
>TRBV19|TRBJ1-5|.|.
CASTTAINQPQHF
TGTGCCAGTACGACGGCAATAAATCAGCCCCAGCATTTT
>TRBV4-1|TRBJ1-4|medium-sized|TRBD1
CASRGDREREKLFF
TGCGCCAGCAGGGGCGACAGGGAACGAGAAAAACTGTTTTTT
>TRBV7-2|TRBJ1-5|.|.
CASSPRGRGSNQPQHF
TGTGCCAGCAGCCCCCGGGGCAGGGGATCAAATCAGCCCCAGCATTTT
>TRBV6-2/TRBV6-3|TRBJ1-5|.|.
CASSYRFGAGANQPQHF
TGTGCCAGCAGTTACAGATTCGGGGCAGGGGCCAATCAGCCCCAGCATTTT
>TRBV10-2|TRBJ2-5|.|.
CASGGSRAETQYF
TGCGCCAGCGGGGGTTCGAGGGCTGAGACCCAGTACTTC
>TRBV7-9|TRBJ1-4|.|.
CASSEQGEKLFF
TGTGCCAGCAGCGAGCAGGGGGAAAAACTGTTTTTT
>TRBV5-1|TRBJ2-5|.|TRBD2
CASSKGTSEQETQYF
TGCGCCAGCAGCAAAGGGACTAGCGAACAAGAGACCCAGTACTTC
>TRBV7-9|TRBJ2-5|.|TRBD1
CASSSTGGEETQYF
TGTGCCAGCAGCTCTACAGGGGGCGAAGAGACCCAGTACTTC
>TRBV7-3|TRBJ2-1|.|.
CASRGSNEQFF
TGTGCCAGCAGGGGATCCAATGAGCAGTTCTTC
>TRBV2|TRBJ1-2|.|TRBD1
CASGDRAYGYTF
TGTGCCAGCGGGGACAGGGCCTATGGCTACACCTTC
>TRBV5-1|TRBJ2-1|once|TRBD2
CASSSRTSGTAGTNNEQFF
TGCGCCAGCAGCTCCCGGACTAGCGGGACCGCGGGGACTAACAATGAGCAGTTCTTC
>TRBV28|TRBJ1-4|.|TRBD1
CASSLQGAEEKLFF
TGTGCCAGCAGTTTGCAGGGGGCAGAGGAAAAACTGTTTTTT
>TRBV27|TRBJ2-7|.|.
CASSLRGTGYEQYF
TGTGCCAGCAGTTTAAGAGGGACCGGCTACGAGCAGTACTTC
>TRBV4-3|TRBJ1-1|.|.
CASSQDRKGEAFF
TGCGCCAGCAGCCAAGATCGGAAGGGTGAAGCTTTCTTT
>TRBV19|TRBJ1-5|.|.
CASSNPFGGSGPQHF
TGTGCCAGTAGTAACCCGTTTGGGGGGAGCGGGCCCCAGCATTTT
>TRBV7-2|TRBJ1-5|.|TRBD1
CASSTRTGGFQPQHF
TGTGCCAGCAGCACCCGGACAGGCGGTTTTCAGCCCCAGCATTTT